The 28 T cell receptor beta chains in this list originate from one sample, sequenced in a study of T-cell memory formation after mild COVID-19 (dated by TCRdb to 2020 to 2022). Libraries were constructed by 5' RACE. The sequencing machine was an Illumina NovaSeq 6000. In-frame beta chains were kept once TCRdb had trimmed the public reads at Q25 with fastp and called clones with MiXCR. Merged by CDR3 protein, the rows form single entries marked with the most common genes and DNA. For this sample there are some 340,000 distinct CDR3 sequences; roughly 13% appear just once. The top ten clones comprise over 20% of the sample. The sequenced material came from PBMCs or a T cell subset sorted from them (not recorded which). Source of these receptors: a man between 18 and 29 years old who had mild COVID-19 (a few samples of this study predate the infection). The sample titles of this study are shuffled in the database, so cell type and time point are left out; the donor was told from shared clones.

This sequence joins TRBV11-2 and TRBJ2-3; D ambiguous. CDR1 and CDR2 (germline): SGHAT, FQNNGV. Trimming removed 5 bases at V and 2 bases at J, with 17 bases between. The CDR3 is 16 amino acids. The CDR3 reads CASSVWPEPDTDTQYF. DNA of the CDR3: TGTGCCAGCAGCGTTTGGCCGGAGCCAGACACAGATACGCAGTATTTT.

This clonotype was observed many times. The CDR3 reads CASTRRDRGYEQYF. DNA for the CDR3: TGTGCCAGCACGCGGCGCGACAGGGGCTACGAGCAGTACTTC. This chain connects TRBV7-2 to TRBJ2-7; 8 nucleotides line up with TRBD1. Germline V lookup: CDR1 SGHTA, CDR2 FQGNSA. The V segment lost 7 bases and the J segment 3 bases; nucleotides outside the gene matches: 8. This CDR3 is 14 amino acids long.

This clonotype has a handful of counts. V is TRBV7-9 and J is TRBJ1-1; D is perhaps TRBD1 (6 bases). Trimming took off 4 bases at V and 7 bases at J, with 19 bases between the two ends. CDR1 is SEHNR and CDR2 is FQNEAQ in the germline V gene (reference sequence). The CDR3 contains 15 residues. CDR3 amino acids: CASSYPLVRGFEAFF. The CDR3 nucleotides are TGTGCCAGCAGCTACCCTCTGGTCAGGGGATTTGAAGCTTTCTTT.

The chain links TRBV5-8 to TRBJ2-2; D not certain. Germline values: CDR1 SGHTS, CDR2 YDEGEE. The V end lost 1 base, the J end lost 0 bases, and 13 bases lay between the germline ends. The CDR3 runs 17 residues. The CDR3 coding sequence is TGTGCCAGCAGCTTGTCCCCCCCCTGGTCGAACACCGGGGAGCTGTTTTTT. Translating gives CASSLSPPWSNTGELFF.

This clonotype was detected a few times. The chain combines TRBV12-3 or TRBV12-4 with TRBJ2-7; D is ambiguous. The CDR3 consists of 14 residues. V was pared by 5 bases and J by 0 bases, with 11 bases between. The CDR3: CASSTHPFSYEQYF. In nucleotides, the CDR3 is TGTGCCAGCAGTACCCACCCATTCTCCTACGAGCAGTACTTC.

This clonotype was observed a handful of times. The chain combines TRBV19 with TRBJ1-5; TRBD1 is a possible D gene (6 bases). The V end lost 7 bases, the J end lost 7 bases, and 20 bases lay between the germline ends. CDR1 is LNHDA and CDR2 is SQIVND in the germline V gene (reference sequence). There are 15 residues in the CDR3. The CDR3 sequence: CASIEGSGGHQPQHF. CDR3 DNA: TGTGCCAGTATCGAAGGTTCCGGGGGGCACCAGCCCCAGCATTTT.

This clonotype was counted only a few times. This chain joins TRBV7-9 and TRBJ1-2; D not resolved. V gave up 6 bases and J gave up 2 bases, with 10 bases separating them. CDR1 and CDR2 from the germline V gene are SEHNR and FQNEAQ (reference sequence). The CDR3 length is 13 residues. The CDR3 loop reads CASSAGGNYGYTF. CDR3 nucleotides: TGTGCCAGCAGTGCGGGAGGGAACTATGGCTACACCTTC.

This clonotype was counted many times. The chain couples TRBV11-2 to TRBJ1-1; D is ambiguous. Germline values: CDR1 SGHAT, CDR2 FQNNGV. Trimming pared 6 bases from V and 5 bases from J, leaving 10 bases between. The CDR3 is 12 amino acids. DNA for the CDR3: TGTGCCAGCAGTTCTGGAGGGACTGAAGCTTTCTTT. Protein: CASSSGGTEAFF.

The CDR3: CASSLVVRLHPTDTQYF. CDR3 coding DNA: TGTGCCAGCAGCTTAGTAGTGAGACTTCACCCCACAGATACGCAGTATTTT. This sequence joins TRBV7-9 and TRBJ2-3; D not resolved. In germline, CDR1 is SEHNR, CDR2 FQNEAQ (reference sequence). Trimming removed 1 base at V and 2 bases at J, with 16 bases between. CDR3 size: 17 residues.

Notes on this clonotype: The junction and the germline gene differ at one end; a read error may be behind it. The chain employs TRBV7-7 and TRBJ2-1; unclear D gene. The V gene's germline CDR1 is SSHAT and CDR2 FNYEAQ (reference sequence). This CDR3 has 13 residues. This CDR3 is CASSLDSNNEQFF. The CDR3 nucleotides are TGTGCTAGCAGTTTAGACTCCAACAATGAGCAGTTCTTC. The whole variable domain, filled in from reference TRBV7-7 and TRBJ2-1, reads GAGVSQSPRYKVTKRGQDVTLRCDPISSHATLYWYQQALGQGPEFLTYFNYEAQPDKSGLPSDRFSAERPEGSISTLTIQRTEQRDSAMYRCASSLDSNNEQFFGPGTRLTVL.

This clonotype was observed a handful of times. The chain recombines TRBV12-3 or TRBV12-4 with TRBJ1-1, with 9 positions matching TRBD1. With 1 base clipped from V and 7 bases from J, the junction kept 4 bases outside the gene matches. This CDR3 is 14 amino acids long. CDR3 sequence (DNA): TGTGCCAGCAGTTTAGGACAGGGGGGGAGTGAAGCTTTCTTT. Its translation: CASSLGQGGSEAFF.

In this sample, this clonotype turned up a few times. Its ends do not fully match the called genes, so a read error is possible. This chain joins TRBV12-3 or TRBV12-4 and TRBJ1-2; no firm D call. The CDR3 is 10 amino acids. CDR3 residues: CASSLGGLDF. The CDR3 nucleotides read TGTGCCAGCAGTTTAGGAGGGCTCGACTTC.

The chain uses TRBV15 and TRBJ2-3; 7 positions match TRBD2. This CDR3 comprises 16 residues. V shed 5 bases and J 1 base; nucleotides not matched to a gene: 9. Germline loops: CDR1 LNHNV, CDR2 YYDKDF (reference sequence). In DNA, the CDR3 is TGTGCCACCAGCGGTCGCTCGGGAGGTCGCACAGATACGCAGTATTTT. Protein: CATSGRSGGRTDTQYF. Full variable domain (rest looked up from reference TRBV15 and TRBJ2-3): DAMVIQNPRYQVTQFGKPVTLSCSQTLNHNVMYWYQQKSSQAPKLLFHYYDKDFNNEADTPDNFQSRRPNTSFCFLDIRSPGLGDTAMYLCATSGRSGGRTDTQYFGPGTRLTVL.

This clonotype came up a few times. The chain recombines TRBV4-2 with TRBJ2-3, with D possibly being TRBD1 (6 bases). This CDR3 comprises 17 residues. Germline values: CDR1 LGHNA, CDR2 YNFKEQ. Between the trimmed V and J ends, which lost 3 bases and 2 bases, there was a span of 18 bases. CDR3 sequence reads: CASSQTGQARSTDTQYF. DNA of the CDR3: TGTGCCAGCAGCCAGACGGGACAAGCTCGTTCCACAGATACGCAGTATTTT.

The rearrangement joins TRBV5-1 to TRBJ2-7, with a weak D call TRBD2 (6 bases). Trimming left V 4 bases short and J 1 base short, with 12 bases between. Germline CDR1 is SGHRS and CDR2 is YFSETQ. CDR3 length: 14 residues. DNA for the CDR3: TGCGCCAGCAGCGAAAGCGGGCAGTCCTACGAGCAGTACTTC. This gives the protein CASSESGQSYEQYF.

This clonotype showed up many times. The rearrangement joins TRBV24-1 to TRBJ2-3; 9 nucleotides match TRBD1. This CDR3 region has 15 residues. From germline, CDR1 is KGHDR and CDR2 SFDVKD. J was trimmed by 3 bases and V by 4 bases; bases with no gene match: 4. The CDR3 DNA reads as TGTGCCACCAGTGAACTCGACAGGGGGACAGATACGCAGTATTTT. Translation: CATSELDRGTDTQYF.

V usage is TRBV7-6 and J usage is TRBJ2-7; 14 nucleotides agree with TRBD2. CDR3 length: 20 residues. CDR1 is SGHVS, CDR2 FNYEAQ, per germline. V lost 3 bases to trimming and J lost 0 bases; unmatched junction nucleotides: 13. The CDR3 reads CASSFAGLAGAKPNSYEQYV. The CDR3 region has the DNA TGTGCCAGCAGCTTCGCGGGACTAGCGGGGGCCAAACCAAACTCCTACGAGCAGTACGTC.

In its sample, this clonotype was seen a few times. The gene calls are TRBV4-3 and TRBJ2-7; D uncertain. The CDR3 extends over 15 amino acids. Trimming took off 1 base at V and 0 bases at J, with 10 bases between the two ends. The germline gives CDR1 LGHNA, CDR2 YSLEER. The DNA for the CDR3 is TGCGCCAGCAGCCAAGCCATTTCGGGCTCCTACGAGCAGTACTTC. Its protein product is CASSQAISGSYEQYF.

V gene TRBV7-9 combines with J gene TRBJ1-2; D gene ambiguous. The V gene's germline CDR1 is SEHNR and CDR2 FQNEAQ (reference sequence). The CDR3 spans 13 residues. The V and J ends lost 5 bases and 6 bases respectively, with 13 bases between them. CDR3 bases: TGTGCCAGCAGCGGAGCGGGAGGCGATGGCTACACCTTC. It is translated as CASSGAGGDGYTF.

The chain has TRBV3-1 and TRBJ1-1, with D unclear. Germline-derived CDR1 and CDR2 are LGHDT and YNNKEL (reference sequence). Between the trimmed V and J ends, which lost 1 base and 5 bases, there was a span of 5 bases. The CDR3 is made up of 12 amino acids. CDR3 sequence: CASSQGVTEAFF. As DNA, the CDR3 is TGTGCCAGCAGCCAAGGGGTTACTGAAGCTTTCTTT.

V gene TRBV12-3 or TRBV12-4 combines with J gene TRBJ1-3; D is unclear. The CDR3 length is 13 residues. The V and J ends lost 6 bases and 1 base respectively, with 7 bases between them. CDR3 in DNA: TGTGCCAGCAGGATCGGTTCTGGAAACACCATATATTTT. Translation: CASRIGSGNTIYF.

This rearrangement joins TRBV4-1 to TRBJ1-2; 7 positions match TRBD1. Germline lookup yields CDR1 MGHRA and CDR2 YSYEKL. The CDR3 loop spans 14 amino acids. V lost 0 bases and J lost 8; bases outside the gene matches: 6. CDR3 in DNA: TGCGCCAGCAGCCAAGAAGACAGGGCTGGGGGCTACACCTTC. It is translated as CASSQEDRAGGYTF.

The V call is TRBV12-3 or TRBV12-4, the J call TRBJ1-2; 11 positions agree with TRBD1. Unmatched junction bases numbered 3, after V lost 4 bases and J lost 8 bases. There are 13 residues in the CDR3. CDR3 loop: CASSWTGGWGYTF. CDR3 sequence (DNA): TGTGCCAGCAGTTGGACAGGGGGCTGGGGCTACACCTTC.

This clonotype was picked up a small number of times. The gene calls are TRBV7-2 and TRBJ2-5, with D possibly TRBD1 on 6 matching bases. CDR1 is SGHTA and CDR2 is FQGNSA in the germline V gene. CDR3 length: 12 amino acids. Trimming left V 11 bases short and J 5 bases short, with 15 bases between. The CDR3 bases are TGTGCCCTGGCAGGGCAGGGGGAGACCCAGTACTTC. Amino acid sequence: CALAGQGETQYF.

This clonotype showed up many times. The chain carries TRBV28 and TRBJ2-7; D gene unclear. V was clipped by 6 bases and J by 2 bases, with 11 bases between them. The CDR3 is 13 residues long. Germline V gene sequence: CDR1 MDHEN, CDR2 SYDVKM. The CDR3 region is CASSQGITYEQYV. The CDR3 region has the DNA TGTGCCAGCAGCCAAGGGATTACCTACGAGCAGTACGTC.

This clonotype was found a few times. This chain connects TRBV7-9 to TRBJ2-7, with 9 bases identical to TRBD1. V gave up 5 bases and J gave up 1 base; unmatched junction bases: 12. The length of the CDR3 is 17 residues. Germline-derived CDR1 and CDR2 are SEHNR and FQNEAQ (reference sequence). The CDR3 region has the DNA TGTGCCAGCAGCGCCGGGACAGGGTATACTTTATCCTACGAGCAGTACGTC. The encoded protein is CASSAGTGYTLSYEQYV.

This clonotype has a count of ten or more. This sequence joins TRBV6-2 or TRBV6-3 and TRBJ1-1; a possible D gene is TRBD1 (5 bases). This CDR3 comprises 15 residues. From germline, CDR1 is MNHEY and CDR2 SVGEGT. V shed 5 bases and J shed 11 bases, with 24 bases lying between them. This CDR3 reads CASSQWGGDSREAFF. DNA of the CDR3: TGTGCCAGCAGTCAGTGGGGTGGTGACAGCCGGGAGGCTTTCTTT.

V and J are TRBV19 and TRBJ1-5, with D unclear. The V and J ends lost 0 bases and 4 bases respectively, with 4 bases between them. The CDR3 has 13 residues. CDR1 LNHDA and CDR2 SQIVND come from the germline V gene (reference sequence). The CDR3, as DNA: TGTGCCAGTAGTATAGACGGGAATCAGCCCCAGCATTTT. As protein: CASSIDGNQPQHF.